The entry below describes one TCR beta chain. Its specificity is unknown. From RNA transcripts, TCR beta CDR3 regions were amplified. A set of HTBI primers served as the primers for a first-round RT-PCR of the TCR CDR3. TCRdb passed the multiplex PCR reads through MiXCR, listing each CDR3 protein once. The data contain around 400,000 distinct CDR3 sequences, 25% of them singletons. These patients, aged 18 to 65, had recently diagnosed hyperthyroidism lasting under 2 months. Out of 10 ml of fresh peripheral blood came the PBMCs. These data belong to a study of T cells in Graves' hyperthyroidism and ophthalmopathy. Study-wide results and caveats: Most thyroid clonotypes that were expanded above 0.001 also turned up in blood. A 13 V-J model separated ophthalmopathy from stable hyperthyroidism.

Germline V gene data show CDR1 as SEHNR and CDR2 as FQNEAQ (reference sequence). Trimming left V 2 bases short and J 2 bases short, with 12 bases between. The length of the CDR3 is 15 residues. This receptor was obtained from a man aged 50-60 years with Graves' hyperthyroidism. The chain carries TRBV7-9 and TRBJ1-1; D gene ambiguous. Sequenced input: blood. CDR3 DNA: TGTGCCAGCAGCTTACGAGGCCTGGGCAACACTGAAGCTTTCTTT. Translated: CASSLRGLGNTEAFF.